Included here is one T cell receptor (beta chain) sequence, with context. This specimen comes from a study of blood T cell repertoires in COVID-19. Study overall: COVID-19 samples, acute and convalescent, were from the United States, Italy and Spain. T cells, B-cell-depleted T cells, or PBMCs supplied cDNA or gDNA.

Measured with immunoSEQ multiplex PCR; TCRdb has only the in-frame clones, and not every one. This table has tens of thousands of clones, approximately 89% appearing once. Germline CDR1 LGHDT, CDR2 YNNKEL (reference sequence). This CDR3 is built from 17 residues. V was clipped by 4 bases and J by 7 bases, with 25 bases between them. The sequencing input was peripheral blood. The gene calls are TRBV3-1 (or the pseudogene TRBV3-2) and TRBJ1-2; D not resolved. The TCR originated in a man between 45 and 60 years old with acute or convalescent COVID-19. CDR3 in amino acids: CASSLGWKVGGALGYTF. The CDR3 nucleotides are TGTGCCAGCAGCCTAGGGTGGAAGGTCGGAGGCGCGCTTGGCTACACCTTC.